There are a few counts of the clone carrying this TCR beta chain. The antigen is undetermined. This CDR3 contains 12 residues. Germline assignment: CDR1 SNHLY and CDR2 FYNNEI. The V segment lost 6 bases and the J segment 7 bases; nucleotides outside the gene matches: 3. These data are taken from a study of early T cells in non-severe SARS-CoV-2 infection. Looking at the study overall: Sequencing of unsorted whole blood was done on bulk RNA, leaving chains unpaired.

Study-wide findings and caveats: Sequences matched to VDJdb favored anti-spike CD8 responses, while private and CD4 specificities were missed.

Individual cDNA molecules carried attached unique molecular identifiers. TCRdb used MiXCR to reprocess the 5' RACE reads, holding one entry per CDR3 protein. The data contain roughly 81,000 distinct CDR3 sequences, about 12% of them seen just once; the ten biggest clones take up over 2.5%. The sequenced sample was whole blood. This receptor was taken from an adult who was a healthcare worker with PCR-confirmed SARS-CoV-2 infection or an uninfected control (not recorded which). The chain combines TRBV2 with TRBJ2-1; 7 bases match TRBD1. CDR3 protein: CASRTGINEQFF. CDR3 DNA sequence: TGTGCCAGCAGGACAGGGATTAATGAGCAGTTCTTC.